The rows below give T cell receptor beta chains drawn from one sample of a study of blood T cells in healthy people across ages. TCRdb called the 5' RACE reads again in MiXCR, with one record for every CDR3 protein. The sample lists hundreds of thousands of distinct CDR3 sequences, 58% occurring once. Sequencing was carried out using blood. Every receptor here comes from a man between 25 and 39 years old in good health. Each CDR3 is given with its conserved first and last residue. A D gene is named only where the DNA matches it firmly. Expanded clones get a size class; other rows say once, few or many, or leave the size out.

J: TRBJ2-3
D: TRBD1
size: few
V: TRBV20-1
DNA: TGCAGTGCTAGGCGTAGACGAGGGGGCGCAGATACGCAGTATTTT
CDR3: CSARRRRGGADTQYF

J: TRBJ1-1
D: -
size: -
V: TRBV6-1
DNA: TGTGCCAGCAGTGGACAGCATTCTGGGAACACTGAAGCTTTCTTT
CDR3: CASSGQHSGNTEAFF

J: TRBJ2-5
D: -
size: few
V: TRBV5-8
DNA: TGTGCCAGCAGCATGTGGGAAGCAAGGGAGACCCAGTACTTC
CDR3: CASSMWEARETQYF

J: TRBJ2-7
D: TRBD2
size: -
V: TRBV28
DNA: TGTGCCAGCAGTTTAGGGGCGCTGGGACTAGCGAGCAGGTACGAGCAGTACTTC
CDR3: CASSLGALGLASRYEQYF

J: TRBJ2-2
D: TRBD2
size: -
V: TRBV3-1
DNA: TGTGCCAGCAGCCTGGAGTTATTGGGAGCGGGAGGTGCCGGGGAGCTGTTTTTT
CDR3: CASSLELLGAGGAGELFF

J: TRBJ2-2
D: -
size: -
V: TRBV10-3
DNA: TGTGCCATCAATAGCGGGAACACCGGGGAGCTGTTTTTT
CDR3: CAINSGNTGELFF

J: TRBJ2-7
D: -
size: -
V: TRBV11-2
DNA: TGTGCCAGCAGCATGGGCACGACAGGCTACGAGCAGTACTTC
CDR3: CASSMGTTGYEQYF

J: TRBJ2-1
D: -
size: -
V: TRBV11-2
DNA: TGTGCCAGCAGCTCCTCACGGGGGAAAGGGAGTGAGCAGTTCTTC
CDR3: CASSSSRGKGSEQFF

J: TRBJ2-5
D: -
size: few
V: TRBV7-9
DNA: TGTGCCAGCAGCTTAGGCGACAGAGATAGAGAGACCCAGTACTTC
CDR3: CASSLGDRDRETQYF

J: TRBJ1-2
D: -
size: -
V: TRBV29-1
DNA: TGCAGCGTTGAAGGGGGGTACTCTAGTGGCTACACCTTC
CDR3: CSVEGGYSSGYTF

J: TRBJ2-3
D: -
size: many
V: TRBV20-1
DNA: TGCAGTGCTAAACTAGCCCCAGATACGCAGTATTTT
CDR3: CSAKLAPDTQYF

J: TRBJ2-1
D: TRBD2
size: -
V: TRBV9
DNA: TGTGCCAGCAGCCTGGACGGCCGGGGGGGCAATGAGCAGTTCTTC
CDR3: CASSLDGRGGNEQFF

J: TRBJ2-1
D: -
size: -
V: TRBV20-1
DNA: TGCAGTGCTAGACCCGACGCGCTTATCTACAATGAGCAGTTCTTC
CDR3: CSARPDALIYNEQFF

J: TRBJ2-5
D: -
size: -
V: TRBV13
DNA: TGTGCCAGCAGCTTGGTTGGCGGGCCGGACCAAGAGACCCAGTACTTC
CDR3: CASSLVGGPDQETQYF

J: TRBJ2-5
D: TRBD2
size: -
V: TRBV3-1
DNA: TGTGCCAGCAGCCCTAGCGGGAGTAGGGAGACCCAGTACTTC
CDR3: CASSPSGSRETQYF

J: TRBJ2-1
D: TRBD2
size: -
V: TRBV29-1
DNA: TGCAGCCTAGGACGAGCGGGATACAATGAGCAGTTCTTC
CDR3: CSLGRAGYNEQFF

J: TRBJ2-7
D: -
size: -
V: TRBV6-5
DNA: TGTGCCAGCAGTTACAATGAGGGGAATTCCTACGAGCAGTACTTC
CDR3: CASSYNEGNSYEQYF

J: TRBJ2-5
D: -
size: -
V: TRBV10-3
DNA: TGTGCCACGAAGGGGGGACGCAACCATGGAGAGACCCAGTACTTC
CDR3: CATKGGRNHGETQYF

J: TRBJ2-3
D: TRBD2
size: -
V: TRBV10-3
DNA: TGTGCCATCTTAGCGGGGCTCGCTAGCACAGATACGCAGTATTTT
CDR3: CAILAGLASTDTQYF

J: TRBJ1-4
D: -
size: few
V: TRBV10-3
DNA: TGTGCCATCAACGGAGGGCTCGATGAAAAACTGTTTTTT
CDR3: CAINGGLDEKLFF

J: TRBJ2-3
D: -
size: -
V: TRBV7-9
DNA: TGTGCCAGCAGCCCGCCGGAAGACAGTACAGATACGCAGTATTTT
CDR3: CASSPPEDSTDTQYF

J: TRBJ1-2
D: -
size: -
V: TRBV20-1
DNA: TGCAGTGCTAGAGACGTGTTGGACATCTATGGCTACACCTTC
CDR3: CSARDVLDIYGYTF

J: TRBJ1-2
D: -
size: many
V: TRBV29-1
DNA: TGCAGCGTCAGGGAAGATGGCTACACCTTC
CDR3: CSVREDGYTF

J: TRBJ2-7
D: TRBD1
size: -
V: TRBV29-1
DNA: TGCAGCACCCGGACAGGGGTTCCCTACGAGCAGTACTTC
CDR3: CSTRTGVPYEQYF

J: TRBJ2-7
D: TRBD1
size: -
V: TRBV10-2
DNA: TGCGCCACCCATCGGACAGGCGGCTACGAGCAGTACTTC
CDR3: CATHRTGGYEQYF

J: TRBJ2-7
D: TRBD2
size: -
V: TRBV29-1
DNA: TGCAGCGTTGATCGCGGACTAGCGACCTACGAGCAGTACTTC
CDR3: CSVDRGLATYEQYF

J: TRBJ2-7
D: -
size: -
V: TRBV6-5
DNA: TGTGCCAGCAGTTACACTACCCAGGGGGGAGCCTACGAGCAGTACTTC
CDR3: CASSYTTQGGAYEQYF

J: TRBJ2-1
D: -
size: -
V: TRBV2
DNA: TGTGCCAGCAGTGAGGGGTTCTACAATGAGCAGTTCTTC
CDR3: CASSEGFYNEQFF

J: TRBJ2-1
D: TRBD2
size: -
V: TRBV20-1
DNA: TGCAGTGCTAGAGATTTAGCGGGCTACAATGAGCAGTTCTTC
CDR3: CSARDLAGYNEQFF

J: TRBJ2-5
D: TRBD2
size: once
V: TRBV6-2/TRBV6-3
DNA: TGTGCCAGCAGTTTAACTAGCGGGAGCTCGATGGAGACCCAGTACTTC
CDR3: CASSLTSGSSMETQYF

J: TRBJ2-5
D: -
size: -
V: TRBV20-1
DNA: TGCAGTGTCAAAGAGACCCAGTACTTC
CDR3: CSVKETQYF

J: TRBJ2-3
D: TRBD2
size: -
V: TRBV2
DNA: TGTGCCAGCTTAGGACTAGACACAGATACGCAGTATTTT
CDR3: CASLGLDTDTQYF

J: TRBJ2-1
D: -
size: -
V: TRBV27
DNA: TGTGCCAGCAGTTGGGCTTCGGGACTTTACAATGAGCAGTTCTTC
CDR3: CASSWASGLYNEQFF

J: TRBJ1-2
D: TRBD1
size: -
V: TRBV29-1
DNA: TGCAGCGTGGCCGGGACAGGGGTTAACTATGGCTACACCTTC
CDR3: CSVAGTGVNYGYTF

J: TRBJ2-7
D: TRBD2
size: -
V: TRBV5-1
DNA: TGCGCCAGCAGCTTGAATCTCTGGACTAGCGGATACGAGCAGTACTTC
CDR3: CASSLNLWTSGYEQYF

J: TRBJ2-1
D: -
size: -
V: TRBV27
DNA: TGTGCCAGCAGAGGACTAAGTAGCTACAATGAGCAGTTCTTC
CDR3: CASRGLSSYNEQFF

J: TRBJ2-6
D: TRBD1
size: few
V: TRBV4-3
DNA: TGCGCCAGCAGCCCCGGGACAGCCTCTGGGGCCAACGTCCTGACTTTC
CDR3: CASSPGTASGANVLTF

J: TRBJ2-7
D: -
size: -
V: TRBV6-6
DNA: TGTGCCAGCAGTTACCCTGGGACCACGGGGCTTGAGCAGTACTTC
CDR3: CASSYPGTTGLEQYF

J: TRBJ2-1
D: TRBD1
size: -
V: TRBV12-3/TRBV12-4
DNA: TGTGCCAGCAGGGTGGGACAGGGTTTATACAATGAGCAGTTCTTC
CDR3: CASRVGQGLYNEQFF

J: TRBJ2-7
D: TRBD2
size: -
V: TRBV20-1
DNA: TGCAGTGCTAGGCGAGCGGGAGCCTACGAGCAGTACTTC
CDR3: CSARRAGAYEQYF

J: TRBJ2-1
D: -
size: -
V: TRBV7-2
DNA: TGTGCCAGCAGCTTGGACGGTAACGGTTTAGGGGAGTTCTTC
CDR3: CASSLDGNGLGEFF